The clone carrying this TCR beta chain has a single count. What it binds is unknown. These data come from a study of Ad26.COV2.S vaccination and SARS-CoV-2 variants. The trim removed 3 bases at V and 5 bases at J, leaving 6 bases unmatched. The CDR3 spans 15 residues. Looked up from germline, CDR1 is MGHDK and CDR2 is SYGVNS. Treatment meaning: some 20 received Ad26.COV2.S at low or high dose, single or two shots; a few received placebo; per-sample allocation not given. Following the first vaccine or placebo injection, samples were taken on day 63. TCRdb keeps only in-frame clones here, not all; method: immunoSEQ multiplex PCR. The table records 450,000 to 550,000 clones, roughly nine tenths of them present only once. Study results and limitations: Measurement of non-spike TCR breadth gave similar results in vaccine and placebo recipients.

This specimen was peripheral blood, taken in a trial of Ad26.COV2.S vaccine versus placebo. The chain links TRBV25-1 to TRBJ2-7, with 11 bases fitting TRBD1. The sequence was obtained from a person between 18 and 60 years old who received the Ad26.COV2.S COVID-19 vaccine or a placebo. CDR3: CASSDGRTGGNEQYF. In DNA form, the CDR3 reads TGTGCCAGCAGTGATGGCCGGACAGGGGGCAACGAGCAGTACTTC.